One and the same sample provided the 18 T cell receptor beta chains below, sequenced in a study of blood T cell repertoires in COVID-19. The method was immunoSEQ multiplex PCR; TCRdb's version includes in-frame clones alone and lacks a portion of them. The table has some 260,000 clones, less than 85% seen once. The sequencing input was peripheral blood. The receptors were sampled from a woman between 18 and 29 years old with acute or convalescent COVID-19.

This chain's CDR3 is CASSYPTSGETNTGELFF. CDR3 nucleotides: TGTGCCAGCAGTTACCCGACTAGCGGAGAAACGAACACCGGGGAGCTGTTTTTT. The chain joins TRBV6-2 or TRBV6-3 to TRBJ2-2; TRBD2 matches 9 bases. The CDR3 covers 18 residues. J was trimmed by 0 bases and V by 2 bases; bases with no gene match: 7. In germline, CDR1 is MNHEY, CDR2 SVGEGT.

The chain is built from TRBV25-1 and TRBJ1-4; 10 bases fit TRBD1. The CDR3 contains 17 residues. V gave up 4 bases and J gave up 4 bases; unmatched junction bases: 9. Looked up from germline, CDR1 is MGHDK and CDR2 is SYGVNS. The CDR3: CASSADGTGDNNEKLFF. Written as DNA, the CDR3 is TGTGCCAGCAGTGCGGACGGGACAGGGGATAATAATGAAAAACTGTTTTTT. Drawing the rest from reference TRBV25-1 and TRBJ1-4, the complete variable domain is EADIYQTPRYLVIGTGKKITLECSQTMGHDKMYWYQQDPGMELHLIHYSYGVNSTEKGDLSSESTVSRIRTEHFPLTLESARPSHTSQYLCASSADGTGDNNEKLFFGSGTQLSVL.

The chain is built from TRBV15 and TRBJ2-7; 9 bases map to TRBD2. This CDR3 is 13 amino acids long. With 5 bases clipped from V and 6 bases from J, the junction kept 5 bases outside the gene matches. Germline loops: CDR1 LNHNV, CDR2 YYDKDF (reference sequence). In DNA form, the CDR3 reads TGTGCCACCAGCTTAGCGGGAGTTCGCGAGCAGTACTTC. It translates to CATSLAGVREQYF.

The rearrangement joins TRBV6-6 to TRBJ1-2, with TRBD1 as a possible D gene (5 bases). V lost 0 bases and J 8 bases, leaving 19 bases between the germline ends. The length of the CDR3 is 16 residues. Germline V gene lookup returns CDR1 MNHNY and CDR2 SVGAGI (reference sequence). The CDR3 DNA reads as TGTGCCAGCAGTTACTCGATGGGAGGGAGGGGCAGCGGCTACACCTTC. The encoded protein is CASSYSMGGRGSGYTF.

CDR3 amino acids: CASSPPGLAGPSYEQYF. The DNA for the CDR3 is TGTGCCAGCAGTCCCCCGGGACTAGCGGGACCCTCCTACGAGCAGTACTTC. The V call is TRBV11-2, the J call TRBJ2-7, with 13 bases aligning to TRBD2. Germline loops: CDR1 SGHAT, CDR2 FQNNGV. V was clipped by 6 bases and J by 0 bases; unmatched bases: 8. The CDR3 loop spans 17 amino acids.

This chain links TRBV11-3 with TRBJ2-2, with D unresolved. V gave up 3 bases and J gave up 0 bases, with 2 bases separating them. CDR1 is SGHNT and CDR2 is YENEEA in the germline V gene. This CDR3 region has 13 residues. CDR3 loop: CASSFTNTGELFF. The CDR3 coding sequence is TGTGCCAGCAGCTTTACGAACACCGGGGAGCTGTTTTTT.

The V gene is TRBV6-5, the J gene TRBJ2-1; D might be TRBD2 (5 bases). The CDR3 has 15 amino acids. Trimming took off 6 bases at V and 0 bases at J, with 12 bases between the two ends. CDR1 MNHEY and CDR2 SVGAGI come from the germline V gene. This CDR3 is CASSKRPSSYNEQFF. CDR3 DNA sequence: TGTGCCAGCAGCAAGCGGCCTAGCTCCTACAATGAGCAGTTCTTC.

The genes are TRBV4-3 and TRBJ1-2; TRBD1 agrees at 10 bases. Trimming cost V 0 bases and J 4 bases; bases outside gene matches: 5. The CDR3 runs to 16 residues. Germline assignment: CDR1 LGHNA and CDR2 YSLEER. Here the CDR3 DNA reads TGCGCCAGCAGCCAAGAGGGGACAGGGGCCATCTATGGCTACACCTTC. Its protein product is CASSQEGTGAIYGYTF.

The rearrangement links TRBV15 to TRBJ1-1; D is undetermined. V lost 6 bases, J lost 0 bases, and 5 bases lay in between. From germline, CDR1 is LNHNV and CDR2 YYDKDF (reference sequence). This CDR3 has 12 residues. The CDR3 DNA reads TGTGCCACCAGGGGCGTGAACACTGAAGCTTTCTTT. This gives the protein CATRGVNTEAFF.

This chain uses TRBV6-5 with TRBJ2-1, with 8 bases lining up with TRBD2. V was pared by 5 bases and J by 5 bases, with 8 bases of the junction left unmatched. Germline values: CDR1 MNHEY, CDR2 SVGAGI. CDR3 length: 15 amino acids. CDR3 residues: CASSRPGTSHNEQFF. In nucleotides, the CDR3 is TGTGCCAGCAGTCGCCCCGGGACTAGTCACAATGAGCAGTTCTTC.

This chain joins TRBV19 and TRBJ1-5; D not resolved. CDR1 is LNHDA and CDR2 is SQIVND in the germline V gene (reference sequence). The CDR3 extends over 14 amino acids. Trimming pared 2 bases from V and 2 bases from J, leaving 7 bases between. The CDR3 loop is CASSISSGNQPQHF. CDR3 coding DNA: TGTGCCAGTAGTATATCGAGCGGCAATCAGCCCCAGCATTTT.

The CDR3 sequence is CASSPYTPGEKLFF. For the CDR3, the DNA is TGTGCCAGCAGTCCCTATACACCAGGGGAAAAACTGTTTTTT. The rearrangement links TRBV27 to TRBJ1-4; D perhaps matches TRBD1 (5 bases). Germline V CDR1 and CDR2: MNHEY, SMNVEV (reference sequence). The CDR3 covers 14 residues. V was trimmed by 5 bases and J by 8 bases, leaving 15 bases between them.

This clone appeared a few times. The chain recombines TRBV4-3 with TRBJ2-7, with 9 bases lining up with TRBD2. J was trimmed by 5 bases and V by 3 bases; bases with no gene match: 11. The V gene's germline CDR1 is LGHNA and CDR2 YSLEER. This CDR3 comprises 16 residues. CDR3 region: CASSQGTSRLLNEQYF. In nucleotides, the CDR3 is TGCGCCAGCAGCCAGGGGACTAGCCGGTTACTAAACGAGCAGTACTTC.

Here the CDR3 DNA reads TGTGCCTGGGCCCCCGGGAAATACTACGAGCAGTACTTC. It yields the protein CAWAPGKYYEQYF. The rearrangement uses TRBV30 and TRBJ2-7; weak D call: TRBD2 (5 bases). V was cut by 5 bases and J by 3 bases, with 14 bases left in between. Germline V gene data show CDR1 as GTSNPN and CDR2 as SVGIG (reference sequence). The CDR3 loop spans 13 amino acids.

The rearrangement joins TRBV9 to TRBJ2-7, with 8 bases lining up with TRBD1. V lost 1 base to trimming and J lost 5 bases; unmatched junction nucleotides: 2. The germline V gene encodes CDR1 SGDLS and CDR2 YYNGEE. This CDR3 region has 13 residues. CDR3 nucleotides: TGTGCCAGCAGCGTACCAGGGGGCCACGAGCAGTACTTC. Protein product: CASSVPGGHEQYF.

The DNA of the CDR3 is TGTGCCAGCAGTTACTCCCCGGGGGACACTGAAGCTTTCTTT. This translates into CASSYSPGDTEAFF. The chain couples TRBV6-6 to TRBJ1-1; maybe TRBD1 (5 bases). The V gene's germline CDR1 is MNHNY and CDR2 SVGAGI (reference sequence). V lost 0 bases to trimming and J lost 3 bases, with 8 bases between them. The CDR3 is 14 amino acids.

Concerning this clone itself: Distinct nucleotide sequences in the sample also encode this CDR3. The chain is built from TRBV28 and TRBJ1-5; a possible D gene is TRBD1 (6 bases). Germline values: CDR1 MDHEN, CDR2 SYDVKM. The CDR3 runs 14 residues. The V and J ends lost 3 bases and 2 bases respectively, with 8 bases between them. CDR3 amino acids: CASSFHRGNQPQHF. In nucleotides, the CDR3 is TGTGCCAGCAGTTTCCACAGGGGCAATCAGCCCCAGCATTTT.

V gene TRBV7-2 combines with J gene TRBJ2-7, with D tentatively TRBD2 (6 bases). The V gene lost 2 bases and the J gene lost 3 bases, with 14 bases spanning the gap. This CDR3 is 15 amino acids long. Per germline, CDR1 SGHTA and CDR2 FQGNSA. The CDR3 reads CASSLSPSVGYEQYF. The DNA for the CDR3 is TGTGCCAGCAGCTTAAGCCCTAGCGTGGGCTACGAGCAGTACTTC.